This T cell receptor (beta chain) was recorded in a study of blood T cell repertoires in COVID-19. Study overall: The samples span acute and convalescent COVID-19 from the United States, Italy and Spain. Nucleic acid was either cDNA or gDNA, and it came from T cells, B-cell-depleted T cells, or PBMCs.

Per the original methods: Researchers report that nucleated cell counts were estimated from reference gene primer amplification. Produced via immunoSEQ multiplex PCR; TCRdb's table is partial and in-frame only. V and J calls plus clone size are reproduced from that table; the DNA served to infer D and trimming. The top ten clones hold 6% of a sample with 150,000 to 200,000 clones, more than 70% of them seen once. The CDR3 is 15 residues long. V shed 3 bases and J shed 2 bases, with 14 bases lying between them. The germline V gene encodes CDR1 LGHDT and CDR2 YNNKEL (reference sequence). This receptor was taken from a man in his forties with active or convalescent COVID-19. The chain employs TRBV3-1 (or the pseudogene TRBV3-2) and TRBJ2-7, with a tentative D call TRBD1 (6 bases). Sequenced: peripheral blood. The CDR3 DNA reads TGTGCCAGCAGCCACCACCAGGACAGAACCTACGAGCAGTACTTC. This translates into CASSHHQDRTYEQYF.